This T cell receptor (beta chain) is drawn from a study of early T cells in non-severe SARS-CoV-2 infection. The length of the CDR3 is 15 residues. Trimming cost V 4 bases and J 8 bases, with 18 bases left between them. Looked up from germline, CDR1 is SGHAT and CDR2 is FQNNGV. The protocol attached unique molecular identifiers to individual cDNA molecules. TCRdb redid the calling of the 5' RACE reads with MiXCR, one entry per CDR3 protein. The data contain more than 20,000 distinct CDR3 sequences, roughly 3.6% of them singletons. The sample holds many counts of this clonotype. The chain is built from TRBV11-2 and TRBJ2-1; D assignment may be TRBD1 or TRBD2 (5 bases each). The sequenced sample was whole blood. This clonotype was sampled from an adult who was a healthcare worker with PCR-confirmed SARS-CoV-2 infection or an uninfected control (not recorded which). In DNA, the CDR3 is TGTGCCAGCAGCTCCAGGACGGGGCTAAGGCATGAGCAGTTCTTC. Its protein product is CASSSRTGLRHEQFF.